This T cell receptor (beta chain) was identified during a study of cytomegalovirus exposure and HLA in healthy donors listed by TCRdb under 2017. Background on the whole study: An earlier analysis of approximately 600 of the donors reported 276 Gb of sequence data and roughly 100 million unique TCR beta sequences from 150 million to 200 million T cells. About 310 gigabases of sequencing data and 80 million or so unique TCR sequences were included in an early release covering 550 to 800 HLA-typed donors. Among the roughly 400 genotyped donors, about 85% belonged to the genetic ancestry cluster associated with self-reported Caucasian donors. The study aimed to test whether cataloging public T cell receptors could reveal signatures of past pathogen exposure. Using immunosequencing, the study profiled T cell repertoires from about 620 subjects and related those repertoires to cytomegalovirus serostatus. A separate validation cohort of roughly 130 different subjects was used in addition to the roughly 720-subject first cohort. The study combined high-throughput TCR immunosequencing, statistical association of individual TCRs with disease status, and machine learning to predict cytomegalovirus infection status. To study patterns of TCR occurrence, a later analysis re-analyzed previously published TCR beta repertoires from 600 to 750 donors and added high-resolution HLA genotyping. Rather than using new phenotypic data, the later analysis identified candidate immune exposures from TCR beta sequences and from how often those sequences occurred across donors. In an earlier analysis of 500 to 650 of the donors, high-throughput TCR beta sequencing was used to judge whether each TCR beta V gene segment behaved as functional or pseudogenic. Donor age, sex, ethnicity and CMV serostatus were collected together with the repertoire data. Genome-wide SNP genotypes for about 65% of the 666 donors were used in a later genetic analysis, which treated that subset as a discovery cohort. Every discovery cohort repertoire had been produced on one sequencing platform. Both class I and class II loci were covered by HLA typing, at four-digit resolution. The number of donors typed differed by locus, with roughly 620-630 for A, B, C, DRB1 and DQB1, about 500 for DQA1, approximately 580 for DPA1, and approximately 470 for DPB1. Four to six DR-DQ haplotypes were handled as single units for association and clustering, since linkage in the cohort was strong. Among 300 to 500 genotyped donors of the cohort, an average of about 240,000 unique TCR beta nucleotide sequences was sequenced per donor, of which approximately 18% were non-productive.

The cohort consisted of 666 healthy bone marrow donors. Cohort members were all nominally healthy when sampled, although unrecorded immune exposures were likely present. The donor tested CMV seropositive, placing the donor among the approximately 310 seropositive members of the cohort. A peripheral blood sample was collected from each donor, and TCR beta sequencing was performed on peripheral blood mononuclear cells. The Qiagen DNeasy Blood Extraction Kit was used to extract genomic DNA from the blood cell samples. The library was generated by the immunoSEQ multiplex PCR assay. A mixture of 60 forward primers for TCR Vbeta segments and 13 reverse primers for TCR Jbeta segments was used in the multiplex PCR. The CDR3 region of rearranged TCR beta genes was amplified from genomic DNA by a multiplex PCR assay. The Illumina HiSeq System was used to sequence the amplified TCR beta libraries as 87-base-pair reads. Turning to the authors' computational methods: A later analysis tallied 75 million to 95 million unique TCR beta chains across the 600 to 700 repertoires, and about 10 million of those chains were shared by two or more donors. A nearest-neighbor algorithm error-corrected the raw reads and collapsed the reads into unique sequences, merging closely related sequences to remove PCR and sequencing errors. CDR3 sequences were aligned to IMGT reference sequences to assign V, D and J gene segments. Each retained sequence needed at least a six-nucleotide match to both a V gene segment and a J gene segment. Rearrangements were classified as productive when the CDR3 lacked stop codons and remained in frame with V and J, and all other rearrangements were classified as non-productive. Following IMGT convention, CDR3 was defined as the stretch from the second conserved V-encoded cysteine up to the conserved J-encoded phenylalanine. The earlier analysis of a few hundred of the donors excluded sequences that lacked an unambiguous match to a single V gene segment. An earlier analysis of a few hundred of the donors classified V segments as functional when productive rearrangements were above 56.7% and as segregating when the standard deviation between donors was above 5%. A statistical classification framework was built to diagnose cytomegalovirus status from the catalog of TCR beta chain sequences. In a later analysis, V and J genes were assigned by comparing TCR nucleotide sequences against IMGT/GENE-DB human TR gene sequences. In a later analysis, CDR3 sequences and most-parsimonious VDJ recombination scenarios were assigned using the TCRdist pipeline. In a later analysis, each TCR beta chain was defined by its CDR3 amino acid sequence together with its V-gene family, and reads without a unique V-gene family were excluded. A later analysis removed roughly 590 highly shared, low-generation-probability nucleotide sequences to deal with suspected cross-contamination and a sequencing artifact. In a later analysis, a clonal expansion index for each public chain was calculated from normalized within-repertoire ranks of inferred template counts. A later analysis computed generation probabilities with a VDJ recombination model fitted to out-of-frame rearrangements, and checked the results against IGoR. Hypergeometric tests were used in a later analysis to score TCR-TCR, TCR-HLA and TCR-CMV co-occurrence, with a repertoire-size bias correction applied to the TCR pairs. False discovery rates were estimated in a later analysis by permuting HLA or CMV assignments 20 times. In a later analysis, co-occurring TCRs were grouped using DBSCAN, and TCRdist sequence similarity was added for clustering within HLA-allele-positive subsets. Co-occurrence clustering excluded repertoires with fewer than 30,000 or more than 120,000 public chains, plus five with anomalous nucleotide sharing. The source is immuneACCESS, and TCRdb retained only in-frame sequences with V and J called. Part of the clones is not carried over; for the studies checked, unresolved V genes explain less than half of this, and the remainder is unexplained. V and J calls and clone size are copied from that table; D and trimming were computed from the DNA. For this sample there are fewer than 100,000 clones; roughly 78% appear just once. The ten largest clones take up 4% to 5.5% of the sample.

CDR1 and CDR2 are drawn from the germline V gene (reference sequence): MNHEY, SMNVEV. Trimming takes 8 bases from V and 0 bases from J, and the germline ends sit 14 bases apart. The CDR3 starts with the cysteine, ends with the phenylalanine, and has 15 residues. This entry keeps only the CDR3 DNA: 45 bases, framed from base 1. What the research found in general, with its limitations: Because the 87-base-pair reads could not distinguish some IMGT-functional V segments, including TRBV6-2 and TRBV6-3, those segments were excluded. A further reported finding was that TCR beta sequences accurately predicted the HLA-A and HLA-B alleles for most subjects in the first cohort. The study gave a list of about 160 TCR beta chains associated with cytomegalovirus. CMV serostatus was the only immune exposure information available for the cohort. The cohort was sequenced for TCR beta chains only, and without alpha or paired-chain data the features that could be detected were limited. Because HLA typing was unavailable for some donors at each locus, only the typed subset was used in association tests. Compared with equally common non-associated chains, HLA-associated TCR beta chains in a later analysis were more clonally expanded and had lower generation probabilities. Strong co-occurrence of HLA alleles, especially DR and DQ, made assigning TCR associations to individual alleles difficult. In vitro tests confirmed that three of the cytomegalovirus-associated TCR beta chains recognize cytomegalovirus antigens. Because counts were too low, around 18 rarely observed V segments, including chromosome 9 orphons, were left out of the earlier analysis of 500 to 650 of the donors. A later genetic analysis reported fewer N-insertions in productive TCRs among donors in an Asian-associated ancestry cluster than the approximately 700-donor mean. In a later analysis, most CMV-associated TCR beta chains were found to appear HLA-restricted, with HLA associations seemingly driven largely by CMV exposure. At a false discovery rate of 0.05, a later analysis linked around 17,000 TCR beta sequences to specific HLA alleles. In a later analysis, TCR association rates were found to vary across HLA loci, with the most associated TCRs seen for DRB1 alleles and the fewest for HLA-C alleles. Correlated functional status among segregating V segments might be attributable to linkage disequilibrium, but an unknown experimental factor could not be ruled out. While some public TCRs were present in many individuals, most TCR sequences turned up only very rarely across donors. A later genetic analysis associated a missense DCLRE1C variant with V-gene and J-gene trimming of TCR beta chains, and an independent cohort replicated the association. Sequencing depth was assumed to be roughly uniform across donors in the presence/absence analyses, though that assumption may not hold. A later analysis reported that several top co-occurrence clusters appeared linked to parvovirus B19, influenza, CMV and Epstein-Barr virus. Broadly in line with IMGT annotations, most TCR beta V segments showed up in productive rearrangements about 87% or about 30% of the time in an earlier analysis of about 500 of the donors. A group of highly shared sequence variants was considered likely to be a technical artifact of the sequencing pipeline. It was suggested by the authors that the approach could potentially be generalized to other disease states and immunological phenotypes. The classifier was reported to diagnose cytomegalovirus status with high specificity and sensitivity in both the original and validation cohorts.

As for this clone: Its antigen remains unidentified. No qualities accompany the bases; no much larger clone lies one base away.

This TCR derives from a male donor in good health and CMV-seropositive. The sequenced sample consisted of PBMCs. The rearranged chain carries TRBV27 and TRBJ1-3; the D gene cannot be named for sure. The CDR3 in this case is CASAYGRGSGNTIYF. The sequence in DNA is TGTGCCAGCGCATACGGGCGGGGCTCTGGAAACACCATATATTTT.